This T cell receptor (beta chain) was sequenced in a study of blood T cell repertoires in COVID-19. Trimming took off 0 bases at V and 2 bases at J, with 14 bases between the two ends. The length of the CDR3 is 16 residues. Germline V CDR1 and CDR2: MNHEY, SMNVEV (reference sequence). Sequenced by immunoSEQ multiplex PCR; TCRdb stores in-frame clones only, minus some. The table lists approximately 150,000 clones, 81% of them singletons, with about 7.5% in the top ten. The clonotype was recovered from a human donor in a cohort sampled during active COVID-19. The V and J genes are TRBV27 and TRBJ2-7; weak D call: TRBD2 (6 bases). The sample comprised peripheral blood. The CDR3 reads CASSLSATGATYEQYF. DNA for the CDR3: TGTGCCAGCAGTTTATCGGCCACGGGAGCCACCTACGAGCAGTACTTC.